A single T cell receptor beta chain is shown here with its context. This table comes from immunoSEQ multiplex PCR, and its TCRdb copy is limited to in-frame clones, with some not included. The data show around 50,000 clones, about 90% seen once. The CDR3 has 14 amino acids. CDR1 is SGDLS, CDR2 YYNGEE, per germline. Trimming pared 4 bases from V and 2 bases from J, leaving 9 bases between. The sample is drawn from a study of OX40 agonist ivuxolimab in advanced cancers. Samples of blood were obtained at baseline, on cycle 4 day 1, and on cycle 7 day 1. The TCR was taken from an adult with an advanced solid tumor such as melanoma, head and neck, liver or kidney cancer. The V and J genes are TRBV9 and TRBJ1-4; no firm D call. The sample consisted of CD4+ or CD8+ T cells sorted from blood, taken in a trial of the OX40 agonist ivuxolimab. CDR3 sequence (DNA): TGTGCCAGCAGCCTTGATATGACTAATGAAAAACTGTTTTTT. Protein: CASSLDMTNEKLFF.